The 5 T cell receptor beta chains presented below share a single source sample, sequenced in a study of T cell changes during pregnancy in multiple sclerosis. Sequencing used immunoSEQ multiplex PCR; TCRdb keeps in-frame clones, though not all of them. The table lists roughly 110,000 clones, 92% of them singletons. The starting material was peripheral blood, obtained in the third trimester of pregnancy. The receptors shown here come from a female donor with multiple sclerosis, enrolled in a pregnancy study.

The CDR3 sequence: CASSWGDNRYEQYF. In DNA, the CDR3 is TGCGCCAGCAGCTGGGGGGATAATCGCTACGAGCAGTACTTC. The chain has TRBV5-1 and TRBJ2-7; D is possibly TRBD2 (6 bases). There are 14 residues in the CDR3. Trimming took 3 bases from V and 3 from J, leaving 13 bases between them. Per germline, CDR1 SGHRS and CDR2 YFSETQ.

V gene TRBV5-1 combines with J gene TRBJ1-5; D call uncertain. CDR1 and CDR2 from the germline V gene are SGHRS and YFSETQ. The V end lost 0 bases, the J end lost 4 bases, and 20 bases lay between the germline ends. This CDR3 comprises 18 residues. CDR3 in DNA: TGCGCCAGCAGCTTGGCCCCCGGGAGTCGTCGGCCGAATCAGCCCCAGCATTTT. Its translation is CASSLAPGSRRPNQPQHF.

This chain's CDR3 is CASSQWMEANTGELFF. As DNA, the CDR3 is TGTGCCAGCAGCCAATGGATGGAGGCGAACACCGGGGAGCTGTTTTTT. The V gene is TRBV4-2, the J gene TRBJ2-2; tentatively, D is TRBD2 (5 bases). Germline V lookup: CDR1 LGHNA, CDR2 YNFKEQ. CDR3 length: 16 residues. V was cut by 2 bases and J by 0 bases, with 10 bases left in between.

The rearrangement links TRBV5-1 to TRBJ2-1; 7 nucleotides align to TRBD2. V was clipped by 0 bases and J by 8 bases; unmatched bases: 14. The CDR3 has 17 residues. Germline CDR1 and CDR2: SGHRS and YFSETQ. Written as DNA, the CDR3 is TGCGCCAGCAGCTTGGAGTTCGGGGGGTTGGCTGCCGATGAGCAGTTCTTC. Translation gives CASSLEFGGLAADEQFF.

A single count supports this clone. The chain carries TRBV4-1 and TRBJ2-7; no clear D gene. Trimming removed 5 bases at V and 2 bases at J, with 13 bases between. The CDR3 runs to 14 residues. The germline CDR1 and CDR2 sequences are MGHRA and YSYEKL. The CDR3 DNA follows: TGCGCCAGCAGCGTATCCCGGGTCCCCTACGAGCAGTACTTC. Translation gives CASSVSRVPYEQYF.